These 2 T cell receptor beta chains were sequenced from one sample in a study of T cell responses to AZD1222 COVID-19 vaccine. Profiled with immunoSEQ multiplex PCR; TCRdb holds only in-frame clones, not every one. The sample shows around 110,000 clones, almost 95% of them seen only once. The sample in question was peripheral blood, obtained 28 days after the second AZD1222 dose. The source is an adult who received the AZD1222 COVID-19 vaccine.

The CDR3 is CASSFGEPPLHF. The CDR3 DNA sequence: TGTGCCAGCAGTTTTGGAGAACCACCCCTCCACTTT. The chain combines TRBV27 with TRBJ1-6; no definite D call. Germline CDR1 reads MNHEY; CDR2 reads SMNVEV (reference sequence). This CDR3 contains 12 residues. Trimming shortened V by 3 bases and J by 11 bases, and 8 bases separated the two germline ends.

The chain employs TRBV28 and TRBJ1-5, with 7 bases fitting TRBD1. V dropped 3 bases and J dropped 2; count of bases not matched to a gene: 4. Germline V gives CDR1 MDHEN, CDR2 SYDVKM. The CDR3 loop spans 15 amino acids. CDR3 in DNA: TGTGCCAGCAGTTTCGGGACAGTTGGCAATCAGCCCCAGCATTTT. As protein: CASSFGTVGNQPQHF.